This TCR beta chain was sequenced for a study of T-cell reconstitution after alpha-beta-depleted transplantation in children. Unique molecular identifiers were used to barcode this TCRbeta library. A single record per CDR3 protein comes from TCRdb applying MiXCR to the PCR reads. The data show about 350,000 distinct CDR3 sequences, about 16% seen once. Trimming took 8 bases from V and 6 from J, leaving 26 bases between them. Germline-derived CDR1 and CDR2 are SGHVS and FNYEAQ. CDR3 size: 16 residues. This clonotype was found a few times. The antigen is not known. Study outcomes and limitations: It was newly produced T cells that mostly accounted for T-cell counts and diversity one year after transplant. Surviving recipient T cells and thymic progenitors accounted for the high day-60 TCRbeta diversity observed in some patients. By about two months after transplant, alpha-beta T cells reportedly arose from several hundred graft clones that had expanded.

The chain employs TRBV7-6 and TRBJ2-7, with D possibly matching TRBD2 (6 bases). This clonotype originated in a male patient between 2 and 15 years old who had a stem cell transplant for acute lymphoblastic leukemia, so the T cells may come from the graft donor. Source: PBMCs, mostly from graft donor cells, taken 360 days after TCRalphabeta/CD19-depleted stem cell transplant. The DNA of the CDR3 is TGTGCCAGCCCTAAAAGGGGTCTAGCGTCTCATTGCGAGCAGTACTTC. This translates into CASPKRGLASHCEQYF.